This T cell receptor beta chain was identified during a study of blood T cell repertoires in COVID-19. Trimming at V came to 5 bases and at J to 4 bases, leaving 4 bases not matched to a gene. The CDR3 has 15 amino acids. Germline-derived CDR1 and CDR2 are SGHNT and YENEEA. The repertoire was sequenced with immunoSEQ multiplex PCR; TCRdb's copy has only in-frame clones and lacks some. The sample lists 130,000 to 150,000 clones; around 83% were seen once. Sequencing was carried out using peripheral blood. This clonotype originated in a human donor with acute or convalescent COVID-19. The donor label of this sample is uncertain. The rearrangement uses TRBV11-3 and TRBJ2-1; 11 bases are a match to TRBD2. CDR3 nucleotides: TGTGCCAGCAGCAGAGGGACTAGCGGATACAATGAGCAGTTCTTC. Protein: CASSRGTSGYNEQFF. The complete variable domain, with remaining parts taken from reference TRBV11-3 and TRBJ2-1, reads EAGVVQSPRYKIIEKKQPVAFWCNPISGHNTLYWYLQNLGQGPELLIRYENEEAVDDSQLPKDRFSAERLKGVDSTLKIQPAELGDSAVYLCASSRGTSGYNEQFFGPGTRLTVL.